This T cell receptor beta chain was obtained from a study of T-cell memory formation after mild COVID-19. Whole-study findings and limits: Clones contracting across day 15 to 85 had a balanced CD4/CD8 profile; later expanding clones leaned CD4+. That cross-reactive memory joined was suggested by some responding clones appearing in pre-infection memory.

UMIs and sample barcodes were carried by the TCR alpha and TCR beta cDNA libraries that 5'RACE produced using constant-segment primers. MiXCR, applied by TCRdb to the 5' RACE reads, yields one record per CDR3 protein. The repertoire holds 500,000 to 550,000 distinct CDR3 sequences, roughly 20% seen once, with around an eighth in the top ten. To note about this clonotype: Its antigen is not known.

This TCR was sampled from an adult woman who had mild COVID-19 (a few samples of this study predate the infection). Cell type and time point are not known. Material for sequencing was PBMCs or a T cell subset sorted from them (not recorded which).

This CDR3 is CASSAPQRAQYF. The CDR3 DNA follows: TGTGCCAGCAGTGCCCCCCAGAGGGCCCAGTACTTC. V is TRBV12-3 or TRBV12-4 and J is TRBJ2-5; weak D call: TRBD2 (5 bases). The CDR3 is 12 amino acids. V was clipped by 5 bases and J by 9 bases, with 13 bases between them.